These T cell receptor beta chains were read from a single sample in a study of cytomegalovirus exposure and HLA in healthy donors. Profiling relied on immunoSEQ multiplex PCR, and the TCRdb table lists in-frame clones only, not all of them. This sample has roughly 110,000 clones; approximately 80% occur once, and the top ten carry under 5%. Sequencing input: PBMCs. These receptor sequences come from a male donor in good health and CMV-seronegative. Each CDR3 is given with its conserved first and last residue. Fields, in order: clone size, V gene, D gene, J gene, CDR3 DNA, CDR3 protein. D genes are given only for firm matches. Some rows mark clone size as missing; the rest say once, few, many or name a class of expanded clone.

NA	TRBV6-5	NA	TRBJ1-2	TGTGCCAGCAGGTCGACGGGGTATGGCTACACCTTC	CASRSTGYGYTF
once	TRBV30	NA	TRBJ1-1	TGTGCCTGGAGTCTCAACACTGAAGCTTTCTTT	CAWSLNTEAFF
NA	TRBV5-4	NA	TRBJ2-3	TGTGCCAGCAGTCAAGGGGCGGGAAGCACAGATACGCAGTATTTT	CASSQGAGSTDTQYF
once	TRBV27	NA	TRBJ1-5	TGTGCCAGCAGTTTAAGGGGGGGCCGGATCAATCAGCCCCAGCATTTT	CASSLRGGRINQPQHF
once	TRBV29-1	NA	TRBJ2-7	TGCAGCGTCAAACGGAGGGACAGAACCTACGAGCAGTACTTC	CSVKRRDRTYEQYF
NA	TRBV5-4	TRBD1	TRBJ2-7	TGTGCCAGCAGCTTGGGGGTACAGGGGTACGAGCAGTACTTC	CASSLGVQGYEQYF
NA	TRBV5-1	NA	TRBJ1-1	TGCGCCAGCAAAGCAGGATCGAACACTGAAGCTTTCTTT	CASKAGSNTEAFF
NA	TRBV19	NA	TRBJ2-3	TGTGCCAGTAGTATCGTAGATACGCAGTATTTT	CASSIVDTQYF
NA	TRBV10-3	TRBD1	TRBJ1-2	TGTGCCATCACCCCCGGGACAGGGACAAACTATGGCTACACCTTC	CAITPGTGTNYGYTF
NA	TRBV30	NA	TRBJ2-1	TGTGCCTGGAGTGCTGGAGTAGCGGCGTACAATGAGCAGTTCTTC	CAWSAGVAAYNEQFF
once	TRBV7-8	NA	TRBJ2-3	TGTGCCAGCAGCTTAGACGGTATTAACACAGATACGCAGTATTTT	CASSLDGINTDTQYF
NA	TRBV27	TRBD1	TRBJ2-2	TGTGCCAGCAGACCCTCCACAGGGGGAAACACCGGGGAGCTGTTTTTT	CASRPSTGGNTGELFF
NA	TRBV11-2	NA	TRBJ2-7	TGTGCCAGCAGCCCCCGGGGAAGGGCAGGCCCCTCCTACGAGCAGTACTTC	CASSPRGRAGPSYEQYF
NA	TRBV29-1	TRBD1	TRBJ2-7	TGCAGCGTTTCGGGACAGCTTGGCGAGCAGTACTTC	CSVSGQLGEQYF
few	TRBV15	NA	TRBJ1-4	TGTGCCACCAGCAGAGGACAGTTTAATGAAAAACTGTTTTTT	CATSRGQFNEKLFF
NA	TRBV10-1	TRBD2	TRBJ2-1	TGCGCCAGCAGTGGTGTTAGCGGGAGGGCCATGAGCTCCTACAATGAGCAGTTCTTC	CASSGVSGRAMSSYNEQFF
few	TRBV7-9	TRBD1	TRBJ1-1	TGTGCCAGCAGCTTTGGGACAGGGGCTTCCACTGAAGCTTTCTTT	CASSFGTGASTEAFF
NA	TRBV6-1	TRBD1	TRBJ1-1	TGTGCCAGCCACATTCGGACAGGCGCGATCACTGAAGCTTTCTTT	CASHIRTGAITEAFF
NA	TRBV29-1	TRBD2	TRBJ2-4	TGCAGCGTTGAAATGCGGGAGGGGGCCAAAAACATTCAGTACTTC	CSVEMREGAKNIQYF
once	TRBV30	NA	TRBJ2-7	TGTGCCTGGAGTGTGGCAGGGGTTGGCGAGCAGTACTTC	CAWSVAGVGEQYF
once	TRBV6-1	TRBD1	TRBJ1-2	TGTGCCAGCAGACCTAAGCGGACAGGATACTATGGCTACACCTTC	CASRPKRTGYYGYTF
NA	TRBV6-4	NA	TRBJ2-1	TGTGCCAGCAGTGACGGGCAGCCAGGGAATGAGCAGTTCTTC	CASSDGQPGNEQFF
NA	TRBV14	NA	TRBJ1-4	TGTGCCAGCAGTACCACCGGGACTTGGGGAGAAAAACTGTTTTTT	CASSTTGTWGEKLFF
NA	TRBV4-2	TRBD1	TRBJ2-7	TGTGCCAGCTCGGACTCGCCAGGGGGCTACGAGCAGTACTTC	CASSDSPGGYEQYF
once	TRBV10-3	TRBD1	TRBJ2-7	TGTGCCATCAGCGTCGGGACAGGCTCCTACGAGCAGTACTTC	CAISVGTGSYEQYF
NA	TRBV19	NA	TRBJ1-2	TGTGCCAGTAGTATTAACGGGGACTATGGCTACACCTTC	CASSINGDYGYTF
NA	TRBV6-1	TRBD2	TRBJ2-1	TGTGCCAGCAGTGAGGTCCCCCTAGCGGGAGTGATTGAGCAGTTCTTC	CASSEVPLAGVIEQFF
few	TRBV13	TRBD2	TRBJ2-1	TGTGCCAGCAGCTCAAAGGGACTAGCGTACTACAATGAGCAGTTCTTC	CASSSKGLAYYNEQFF
NA	TRBV4-1	NA	TRBJ1-6	TGCGCCAGCAGCCATAGGGTGAAGGGCCGGGAGTCTAATTCACCCCTCCACTTT	CASSHRVKGRESNSPLHF
NA	TRBV5-5	TRBD1	TRBJ1-5	TGTGCCAGCAGCGCATCAGGGGGCTATAGCAATCAGCCCCAGCATTTT	CASSASGGYSNQPQHF
NA	TRBV27	TRBD1	TRBJ1-1	TGTGCCAGCAGCCCGGGACAGATGAACACTGAAGCTTTCTTT	CASSPGQMNTEAFF
NA	TRBV25-1	NA	TRBJ1-2	TGTGCCAGCAGCCCTACCCGGGGGGATGGCTACACCTTC	CASSPTRGDGYTF
NA	TRBV7-6	TRBD2	TRBJ2-1	TGTGCCAGCAGCTTGCTAGCGGGAGCTTACAATGAGCAGTTCTTC	CASSLLAGAYNEQFF
NA	TRBV30	NA	TRBJ1-2	TGTGCCTGGGGGCCGATGACAGCTCCTAACTATGGCTACACCTTC	CAWGPMTAPNYGYTF
NA	TRBV27	NA	TRBJ2-1	TGTGCCAGCAGTTTCGAGACTAGTCGCAATGAGCAGTTCTTC	CASSFETSRNEQFF
NA	TRBV28	TRBD1	TRBJ2-7	TGTGCCAGCAGTTCACCGGGACAGGGTTTTCAGTACTTC	CASSSPGQGFQYF
NA	TRBV2	NA	TRBJ1-1	TGTGCCAGCAGGGCTCTCAGGGAGAACACTGAAGCTTTCTTT	CASRALRENTEAFF
NA	TRBV5-4	NA	TRBJ2-1	TGTGCCAGCAGCTTATTACTGCGCGGCAATGAGCAGTTCTTC	CASSLLLRGNEQFF
once	TRBV19	NA	TRBJ1-5	TGTGCCAGTAGCGTAGGGAGGGGCCGGTTAATGAGCAATCAGCCCCAGCATTTT	CASSVGRGRLMSNQPQHF
NA	TRBV15	NA	TRBJ1-5	TGTGCCACCAGCAGAGCCGTTAGCAATCAGCCCCAGCATTTT	CATSRAVSNQPQHF
NA	TRBV5-4	TRBD2	TRBJ2-7	TGTGCCAGCAGCCGGGGGATGGGGGAGGGCCCCGGGGAGCAGTACTTC	CASSRGMGEGPGEQYF
NA	TRBV5-5	TRBD2	TRBJ2-7	TGTGCCAGCAGCTTTTACAGCGGGAGGGCCACCTACGAGCAGTACTTC	CASSFYSGRATYEQYF
NA	TRBV28	TRBD1	TRBJ1-1	TGTGCCAGCAGTTCACACAGGGGCGTCACTGAAGCTTTCTTT	CASSSHRGVTEAFF
NA	TRBV5-1	TRBD2	TRBJ2-5	TGCGCCAGCAGCCCGAGACTAGCGGGAGGGCCAAAGCAAGAGACCCAGTACTTC	CASSPRLAGGPKQETQYF
NA	TRBV7-9	NA	TRBJ2-7	TGTGCCAGCAGACCCCCGGGACTGAGGGGAGAGCAGTACTTC	CASRPPGLRGEQYF
NA	TRBV7-2	TRBD1	TRBJ1-4	TGTGCCAGCAGCTCCAACAGGGGTGAAAAACTGTTTTTT	CASSSNRGEKLFF
once	TRBV7-2	TRBD2	TRBJ2-7	TGTGCCAGCAGCTGGGGACTAGCAAACGAGCAGTACTTC	CASSWGLANEQYF
NA	TRBV30	NA	TRBJ2-7	TGTGCCTGGAGCGCGACAGTAGGATCTTACGAGCAGTACTTC	CAWSATVGSYEQYF
once	TRBV27	TRBD1	TRBJ2-7	TGTGCCAGCAGTGTCCGGGACAGGGTCGGCGAGCAGTACTTC	CASSVRDRVGEQYF
NA	TRBV27	TRBD1	TRBJ1-1	TGTGCCAGCAGGCGGACAGGGAACTTCAACACTGAAGCTTTCTTT	CASRRTGNFNTEAFF
NA	TRBV19	TRBD2	TRBJ2-7	TGTGCCAGTAGTAACAGACTAGCGGGAGTGGCCTACGAGCAGTACTTC	CASSNRLAGVAYEQYF
once	TRBV6-1	TRBD1	TRBJ2-5	TGTGCCAGCAATGCCGGGACAGGGGGGCAAGAGACCCAGTACTTC	CASNAGTGGQETQYF
NA	TRBV10-3	TRBD2	TRBJ2-1	TGTGCCATCAGTGAGTCGACAGCGGGAGGGCCGAAAAGCTCCTACAATGAGCAGTTCTTC	CAISESTAGGPKSSYNEQFF
NA	TRBV6-1	TRBD1	TRBJ1-3	TGTGCCAGCAGTGAAGGTGGGACAGGGGGATACACCATATATTTT	CASSEGGTGGYTIYF